Each of the 16 T cell receptor beta chains below was sequenced from the same sample in a study of shared clonotypes between healthy human individuals (dated by TCRdb to about 2020). Library construction relied on the immunoSEQ multiplex PCR assay. In its TCRdb copy, this immuneACCESS table keeps in-frame sequences only and misses some clones. Where compared with another copy, unresolved V genes explain less than half of these, and the others have no known cause. The sample data list some 1.5 million clones, and roughly 96% of these were observed just once. The ten largest clones capture approximately 1.2% of the sample. Sequencing input: naive CD4+ T cells sorted from blood. Per the publication, the cell subset or site label means: CD45RA+ positively selected. All receptors derive from a man younger than 40 in good health.

The chain joins TRBV5-1 to TRBJ2-3; D uncertain. Trimming took 0 bases from V and 0 from J, leaving 8 bases between them. CDR3 size: 15 residues. Germline V gives CDR1 SGHRS, CDR2 YFSETQ. The CDR3 DNA is TGCGCCAGCAGCTTGGTACAACTTAGCACAGATACGCAGTATTTT. It encodes CASSLVQLSTDTQYF.

The CDR3 coding sequence is TGTGCCAGCAGCACGGTTAACTATGGCTACACCTTC. Its translation is CASSTVNYGYTF. This chain joins TRBV9 and TRBJ1-2; D ambiguous. Germline CDR1 reads SGDLS; CDR2 reads YYNGEE. V lost 4 bases, J lost 1 base, and 5 bases lay in between. CDR3 length equals 12 residues.

The chain combines TRBV5-4 with TRBJ2-3; the D gene is possibly TRBD2 (6 bases). The V gene lost 4 bases and the J gene lost 2 bases, with 17 bases spanning the gap. In germline, CDR1 is SGHNT, CDR2 YYREEE (reference sequence). CDR3 length: 16 amino acids. The CDR3, as DNA: TGTGCCAGCAGCAAAACATTTAGCGGAAACACAGATACGCAGTATTTT. Translated, it gives CASSKTFSGNTDTQYF. The variable domain in full, with the rest retrieved from reference TRBV5-4 and TRBJ2-3, is ETGVTQSPTHLIKTRGQQVTLRCSSQSGHNTVSWYQQALGQGPQFIFQYYREEENGRGNFPPRFSGLQFPNYSSELNVNALELDDSALYLCASSKTFSGNTDTQYFGPGTRLTVL.

The chain combines TRBV27 with TRBJ2-5; the D is unclear. The germline CDR1 and CDR2 sequences are MNHEY and SMNVEV (reference sequence). This CDR3 has 15 amino acids. V lost 5 bases, J lost 1 base, and 14 bases lay in between. The CDR3 DNA is TGTGCCAGCAGTGTAGTGGGAATGGGCCAAGAGACCCAGTACTTC. Amino acid sequence: CASSVVGMGQETQYF.

The V gene is TRBV7-6, the J gene TRBJ2-2; the D gene is possibly TRBD1 (6 bases). The CDR3 length is 17 residues. Trimming shortened V by 5 bases and J by 4 bases, and 20 bases separated the two germline ends. CDR1 and CDR2 from the germline V gene are SGHVS and FNYEAQ. The CDR3 DNA reads as TGTGCCAGCAGCCGGAAGAGGACAGAATCTAGCACCGGGGAGCTGTTTTTT. Encoded protein: CASSRKRTESSTGELFF.

The V gene is TRBV6-5, the J gene TRBJ2-5; a weak D match, TRBD2 (5 bases). CDR1 and CDR2 (germline): MNHEY, SVGAGI. V lost 6 bases, J lost 5 bases, and 13 bases lay in between. The CDR3 has 13 amino acids. The CDR3 nucleotides are TGTGCCAGCAGAGAACTAGGTGTTGAGACCCAGTACTTC. This sequence encodes CASRELGVETQYF.

The genes are TRBV28 and TRBJ2-7, with D tentatively TRBD2 (5 bases). The CDR3 spans 14 residues. Germline-derived CDR1 and CDR2 are MDHEN and SYDVKM. V dropped 7 bases and J dropped 6 bases, with 19 bases sitting between them. The CDR3 DNA follows: TGTGCCAGCACACTGACTAAGACAATCGGCGAGCAGTACTTC. Translating gives CASTLTKTIGEQYF.

V gene TRBV14 combines with J gene TRBJ2-7; a possible D gene is TRBD1 (5 bases). V was clipped by 1 base and J by 3 bases, with 19 bases between them. The CDR3 runs to 17 residues. The V gene's germline CDR1 is SGHDN and CDR2 FVKESK. CDR3 amino acids: CASSQVAHPGYDYEQYF. The CDR3 DNA follows: TGTGCCAGCAGCCAAGTAGCTCATCCAGGGTACGACTACGAGCAGTACTTC.

The chain links TRBV30 to TRBJ1-2; D gene unclear. Trimming left V 1 base short and J 6 bases short, with 9 bases between. The CDR3 runs 12 residues. In germline, CDR1 is GTSNPN, CDR2 SVGIG (reference sequence). CDR3 coding DNA: TGTGCCTGGAGTGACCGGACGGATGGCTACACCTTC. Translating it yields CAWSDRTDGYTF.

As regards this clone: A read error may produce the germline difference seen at one junction end. The sample carries other DNA sequences with the same CDR3. The rearrangement uses TRBV5-6 and TRBJ2-3; D unresolved. The CDR3 is made up of 12 amino acids. Per germline, CDR1 SGHDT and CDR2 YYEEEE. CDR3 in DNA: TGTGCCAGCAGCCGCCCTACAGATACGCAATATTTT. Amino acid sequence: CASSRPTDTQYF.

Remarks on this clone: The germline gene is not matched at one end of the junction; a read error may be the cause. This chain connects TRBV18 to TRBJ1-5; 12 nucleotides match TRBD1. The germline V gene encodes CDR1 KGHSH and CDR2 LQKENI. The CDR3 runs 20 residues. CDR3 region: CANSPPSGTGGIVGNQPQHF. The CDR3 DNA is TGTGCCAACTCACCACCTTCGGGGACAGGGGGCATTGTGGGCAATCAGCCCCAGCATTTT.

The V gene is TRBV27, the J gene TRBJ2-7; either TRBD1 or TRBD2 may supply D (6 bases each). Trimming cost V 5 bases and J 4 bases, with 15 bases left between them. This CDR3 is built from 14 residues. Looked up from germline, CDR1 is MNHEY and CDR2 is SMNVEV (reference sequence). The CDR3 nucleotides are TGTGCCAGCAGTGTAGAGGGGGGTAGGTACGAGCAGTACTTC. Translation: CASSVEGGRYEQYF.

The chain employs TRBV5-6 and TRBJ1-5, with TRBD1 as a possible D gene (6 bases). V lost 4 bases, J lost 0 bases, and 8 bases lay in between. Germline-derived CDR1 and CDR2 are SGHDT and YYEEEE. The CDR3 extends over 14 amino acids. In nucleotides, the CDR3 is TGTGCCAGCAGCCGAGGGGGTAGCAATCAGCCCCAGCATTTT. It translates to CASSRGGSNQPQHF.

The gene calls are TRBV11-2 and TRBJ1-3; D is undetermined. CDR1 is SGHAT, CDR2 FQNNGV, per germline. This CDR3 contains 12 residues. Trimming took off 2 bases at V and 6 bases at J, with 5 bases between the two ends. The CDR3 DNA sequence: TGTGCCAGCAGCTTAATCGAAAACACCATATATTTT. Its translation: CASSLIENTIYF.

Here the CDR3 reads CASSHGTPYYEQYF. The CDR3 DNA sequence: TGTGCCAGCAGTCATGGGACACCTTACTACGAGCAGTACTTC. The chain couples TRBV28 to TRBJ2-7, with a tentative D call TRBD1 (6 bases). Germline assignment: CDR1 MDHEN and CDR2 SYDVKM. The V and J ends lost 5 bases and 3 bases respectively, with 14 bases between them. This CDR3 spans 14 amino acids.

The J gene is TRBJ2-1, the V gene TRBV5-3, with 8 bases that match TRBD2. TRBV5-3 is reported as an ORF; its role is uncertain. The V gene end was trimmed by 7 bases and the J gene end by 5 bases; junction bases not matched to a gene: 11. This CDR3 has 15 residues. The CDR3 is CARRVERERNNEQFF. In DNA, the CDR3 is TGTGCCAGACGGGTAGAGCGGGAGCGGAACAATGAGCAGTTCTTC.